This TCR beta chain came from a study of shared clonotypes between healthy human individuals. Study-level results: Shared across several donors were around 5% of the naive CD4 clonotypes.

On this clone itself: The antigen remains undetermined.

This table comes from immunoSEQ multiplex PCR, and its TCRdb copy is limited to in-frame clones, with some not included. The data contain more than 2,000,000 clones, more than 85% of them singletons. This clonotype originated in a man aged 18 to 29 in good health. Some clones in this sample may be carry-over from other donors' samples. Material: naive CD4+ T cells from PBMCs. Subset reported: CD45RA+ positively selected.

The CDR3 protein is CASSQVSTESFYGYTF. The CDR3 DNA sequence: TGCGCCAGCAGCCAAGTATCTACAGAGTCTTTCTATGGCTACACCTTC. The chain employs TRBV4-1 and TRBJ1-2; D is unresolved. Germline V gives CDR1 MGHRA, CDR2 YSYEKL. There are 16 residues in the CDR3. Trimming removed 1 base at V and 4 bases at J, with 16 bases between.